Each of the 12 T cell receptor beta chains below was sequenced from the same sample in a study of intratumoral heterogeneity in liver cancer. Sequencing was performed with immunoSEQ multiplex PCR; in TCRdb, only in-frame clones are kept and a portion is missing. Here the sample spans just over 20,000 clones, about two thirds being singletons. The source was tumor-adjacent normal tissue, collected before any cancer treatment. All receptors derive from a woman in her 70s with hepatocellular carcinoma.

In nucleotides, the CDR3 is TGTGCCAGCAGTTGGGGTAGAACCTACGAGCAGTACTTC. Translation: CASSWGRTYEQYF. V and J are TRBV27 and TRBJ2-7; D not resolved. CDR3 length: 13 amino acids. V lost 4 bases and J 2 bases, leaving 9 bases between the germline ends. The germline V gene has CDR1 MNHEY and CDR2 SMNVEV (reference sequence).

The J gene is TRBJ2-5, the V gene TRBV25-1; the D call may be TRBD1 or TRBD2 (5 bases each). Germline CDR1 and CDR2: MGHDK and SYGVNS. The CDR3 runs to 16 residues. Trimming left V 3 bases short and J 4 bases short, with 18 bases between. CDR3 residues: CASSDRVGAGVETQYF. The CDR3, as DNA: TGTGCCAGCAGTGACAGGGTTGGGGCGGGTGTAGAGACCCAGTACTTC. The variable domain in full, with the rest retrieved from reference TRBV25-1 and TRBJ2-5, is EADIYQTPRYLVIGTGKKITLECSQTMGHDKMYWYQQDPGMELHLIHYSYGVNSTEKGDLSSESTVSRIRTEHFPLTLESARPSHTSQYLCASSDRVGAGVETQYFGPGTRLLVL.

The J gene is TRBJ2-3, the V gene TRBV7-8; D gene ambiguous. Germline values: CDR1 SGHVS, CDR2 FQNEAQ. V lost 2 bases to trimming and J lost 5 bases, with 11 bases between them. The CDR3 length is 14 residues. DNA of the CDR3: TGTGCCAGCAGCTTAATTGCTACGGGAGATACGCAGTATTTT. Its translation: CASSLIATGDTQYF.

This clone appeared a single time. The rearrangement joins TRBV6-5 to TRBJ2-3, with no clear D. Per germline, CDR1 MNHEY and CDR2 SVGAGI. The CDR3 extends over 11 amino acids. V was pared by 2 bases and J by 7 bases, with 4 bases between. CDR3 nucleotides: TGTGCCAGCAGTTACGGGAATACGCAGTATTTT. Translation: CASSYGNTQYF.

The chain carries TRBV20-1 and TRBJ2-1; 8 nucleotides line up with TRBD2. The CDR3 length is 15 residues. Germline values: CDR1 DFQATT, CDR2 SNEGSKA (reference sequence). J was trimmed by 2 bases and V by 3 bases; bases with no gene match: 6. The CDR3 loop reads CSASRLAGTYNEQFF. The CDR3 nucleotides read TGCAGTGCTAGTAGATTAGCGGGAACCTACAATGAGCAGTTCTTC.

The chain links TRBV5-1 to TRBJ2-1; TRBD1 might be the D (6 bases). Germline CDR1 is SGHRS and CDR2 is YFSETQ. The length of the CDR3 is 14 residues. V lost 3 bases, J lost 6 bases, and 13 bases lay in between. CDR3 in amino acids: CASSSDRPPNEQFF. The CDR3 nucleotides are TGCGCCAGCAGCTCGGACAGACCCCCCAATGAGCAGTTCTTC.

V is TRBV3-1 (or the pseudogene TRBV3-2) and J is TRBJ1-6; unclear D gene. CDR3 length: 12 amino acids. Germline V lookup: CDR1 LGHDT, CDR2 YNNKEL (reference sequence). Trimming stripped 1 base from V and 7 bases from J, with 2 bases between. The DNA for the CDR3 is TGTGCCAGCAGCCAAGCGAATTCACCCCTCCACTTT. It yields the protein CASSQANSPLHF.

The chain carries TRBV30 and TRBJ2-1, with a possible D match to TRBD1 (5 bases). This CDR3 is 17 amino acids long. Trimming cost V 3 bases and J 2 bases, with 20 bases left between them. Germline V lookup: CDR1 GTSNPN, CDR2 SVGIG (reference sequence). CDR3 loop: CAWRRDTQGPPYNEQFF. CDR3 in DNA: TGTGCCTGGAGACGAGATACGCAGGGCCCCCCCTACAATGAGCAGTTCTTC.

CDR3 sequence reads: CASSPTTSGSVDTQYF. The CDR3 bases are TGTGCCAGCAGCCCAACGACTAGCGGGAGTGTAGATACGCAGTATTTT. J is TRBJ2-3 and V is TRBV13; 12 bases line up with TRBD2. Germline CDR1 is PRHDT and CDR2 is FYEKMQ (reference sequence). This CDR3 region has 16 residues. Trimming removed 5 bases from V and 5 bases from J; junction bases left unmatched: 8.

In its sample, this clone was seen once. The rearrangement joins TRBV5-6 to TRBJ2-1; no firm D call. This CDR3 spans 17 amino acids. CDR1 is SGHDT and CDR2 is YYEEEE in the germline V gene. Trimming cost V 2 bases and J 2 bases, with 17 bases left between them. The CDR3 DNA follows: TGTGCCAGCAGCTTCTATTCGACGCTAATTACCTACAATGAGCAGTTCTTC. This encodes CASSFYSTLITYNEQFF.

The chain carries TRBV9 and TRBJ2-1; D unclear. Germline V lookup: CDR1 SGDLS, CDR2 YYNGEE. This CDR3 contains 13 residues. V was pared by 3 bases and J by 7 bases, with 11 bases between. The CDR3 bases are TGTGCCAGCAGCGCGATTGACTCAAATGAGCAGTTCTTC. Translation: CASSAIDSNEQFF.

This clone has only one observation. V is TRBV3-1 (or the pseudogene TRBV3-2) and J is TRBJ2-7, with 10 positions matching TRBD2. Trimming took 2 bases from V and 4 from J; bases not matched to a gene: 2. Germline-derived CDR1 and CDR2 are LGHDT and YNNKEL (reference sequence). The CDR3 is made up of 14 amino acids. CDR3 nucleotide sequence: TGTGCCAGCAGCCAACTAGCGGGAGAGTACGAGCAGTACTTC. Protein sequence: CASSQLAGEYEQYF.